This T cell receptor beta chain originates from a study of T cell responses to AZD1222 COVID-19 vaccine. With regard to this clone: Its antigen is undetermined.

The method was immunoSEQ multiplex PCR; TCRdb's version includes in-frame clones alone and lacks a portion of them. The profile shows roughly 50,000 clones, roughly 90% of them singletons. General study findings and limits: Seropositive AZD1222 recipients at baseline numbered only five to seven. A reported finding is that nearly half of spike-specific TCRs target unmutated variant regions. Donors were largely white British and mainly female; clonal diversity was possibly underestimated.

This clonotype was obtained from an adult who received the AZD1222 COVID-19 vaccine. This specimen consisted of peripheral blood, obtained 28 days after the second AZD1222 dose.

The CDR3 loop reads CASSKPSGTGMNTEAFF. CDR3 coding DNA: TGTGCCAGCAGTAAACCTTCCGGGACGGGAATGAACACTGAAGCTTTCTTT. The genes are TRBV6-2 or TRBV6-3 and TRBJ1-1, with D maybe TRBD1 (5 bases). Germline CDR1 MNHEY, CDR2 SVGEGT. The V gene lost 5 bases and the J gene lost 0 bases, with 19 bases spanning the gap. This CDR3 is built from 17 residues.